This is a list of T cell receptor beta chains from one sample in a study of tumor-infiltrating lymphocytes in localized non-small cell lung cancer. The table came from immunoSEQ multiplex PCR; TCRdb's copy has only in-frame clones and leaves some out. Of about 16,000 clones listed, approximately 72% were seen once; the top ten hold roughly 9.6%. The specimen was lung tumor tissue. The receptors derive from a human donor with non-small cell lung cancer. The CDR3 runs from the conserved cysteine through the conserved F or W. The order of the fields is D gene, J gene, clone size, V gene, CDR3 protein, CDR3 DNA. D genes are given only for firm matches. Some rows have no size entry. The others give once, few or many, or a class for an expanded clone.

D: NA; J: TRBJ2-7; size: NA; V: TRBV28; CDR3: CASSPAGAAYEQYF; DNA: TGTGCCAGCAGTCCCGCCGGAGCCGCCTACGAGCAGTACTTC
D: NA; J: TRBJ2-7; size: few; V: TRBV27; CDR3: CASSLYVPSGGQSYEQYF; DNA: TGTGCCAGCAGTTTATATGTTCCGTCCGGGGGGCAGAGCTACGAGCAGTACTTC
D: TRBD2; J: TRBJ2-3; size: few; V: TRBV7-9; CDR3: CASSAGTSKDTQYF; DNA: TGTGCCAGCAGCGCAGGGACTAGCAAAGATACGCAGTATTTT
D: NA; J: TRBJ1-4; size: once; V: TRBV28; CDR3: CASKLGTEKLFF; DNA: TGTGCCAGCAAGTTGGGAACCGAAAAACTGTTTTTT
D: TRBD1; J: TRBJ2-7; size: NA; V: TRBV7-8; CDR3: CASSPRPGQADEQYF; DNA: TGTGCCAGCAGCCCGAGACCGGGACAGGCAGACGAGCAGTACTTC
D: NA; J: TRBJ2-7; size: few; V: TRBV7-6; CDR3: CASSPTGNEQYF; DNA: TGTGCCAGCAGCCCAACAGGGAACGAGCAGTACTTC
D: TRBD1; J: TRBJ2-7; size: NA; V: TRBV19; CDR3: CASSIGPISLTGDNTYEQYF; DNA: TGTGCCAGTAGTATAGGCCCTATCTCCCTGACAGGGGATAATACCTACGAGCAGTACTTC
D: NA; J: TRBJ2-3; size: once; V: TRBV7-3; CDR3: CASSLTLGNTQYF; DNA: TGTGCCAGCAGCTTAACGCTGGGGAATACGCAGTATTTT
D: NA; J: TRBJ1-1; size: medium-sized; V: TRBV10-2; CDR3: CASGDPWGTEAFF; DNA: TGCGCCAGCGGGGACCCCTGGGGCACTGAAGCTTTCTTT
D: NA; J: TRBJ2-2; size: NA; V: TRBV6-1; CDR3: CASTPRGINTGELFF; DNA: TGTGCCAGCACCCCCCGCGGAATAAACACCGGGGAGCTGTTTTTT
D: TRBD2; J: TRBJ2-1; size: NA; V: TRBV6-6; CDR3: CASSYSRGGENEQFF; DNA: TGTGCCAGCAGTTACTCCCGGGGGGGCGAAAATGAGCAGTTCTTC
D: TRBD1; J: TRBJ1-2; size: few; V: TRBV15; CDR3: CATSTRTTGSGYTF; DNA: TGTGCCACCAGCACCAGAACGACAGGGAGTGGCTACACCTTC
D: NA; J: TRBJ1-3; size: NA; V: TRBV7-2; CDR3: CASSFFGNRAGNTIYF; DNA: TGTGCCAGCAGTTTTTTTGGTAACAGGGCTGGAAACACCATATATTTT
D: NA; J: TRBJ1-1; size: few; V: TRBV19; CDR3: CASTPMGRNTEAFF; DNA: TGTGCCAGTACCCCCATGGGCCGGAACACTGAAGCTTTCTTT
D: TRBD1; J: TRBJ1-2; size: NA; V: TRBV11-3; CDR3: CASSSDRERSSWIRYGYTF; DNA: TGTGCCAGCAGCTCAGACAGGGAGAGGTCATCTTGGATTAGGTATGGCTACACCTTC
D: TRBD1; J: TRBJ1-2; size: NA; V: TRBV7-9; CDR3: CASSFGQGNYGYTF; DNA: TGTGCCAGCAGCTTTGGACAGGGGAACTATGGCTACACCTTC
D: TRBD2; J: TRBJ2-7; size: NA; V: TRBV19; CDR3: CASSPLAGGLYEQYF; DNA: TGTGCCAGTAGTCCACTAGCGGGGGGGCTCTACGAGCAGTACTTC
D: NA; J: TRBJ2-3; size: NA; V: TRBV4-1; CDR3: CASSQDRGTDTQYF; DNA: TGCGCCAGCAGCCAAGATCGGGGGACAGATACGCAGTATTTT
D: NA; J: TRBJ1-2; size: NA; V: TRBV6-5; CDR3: CASSSPAGGYTF; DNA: TGTGCCAGCAGTTCTCCCGCTGGGGGCTACACCTTC